The 16 T cell receptor delta chains presented below share a single source sample, sequenced in a study of γδ T cells in repeated Plasmodium falciparum infection. TCRdb re-called the multiplex PCR reads with CATT. The data contain about 51,000 delta-chain clones, roughly 1.9% of them singletons. Bulk repertoires came from Vgamma9/Vdelta2+ or Vdelta2-negative gammadelta T cells flow-sorted from PBMC. The sequencing sample was made of gamma-delta T cells from blood. The receptors were gathered from a pool of human donors (malaria-infected and uninfected, not separated).

This clone was seen ten or more times. A much larger clonotype is one base distant, so this may be a read error. Other DNA sequences in this specimen translate into the identical CDR3. The chain couples TRDV1 to TRDJ1; 8 positions agree with TRDD2. The J gene was missing in TCRdb and was found by matching the end of the DNA to germline. The ends lost 3 bases at V and 7 bases at J; junction bases unmatched: 28. CDR1 and CDR2 from the germline V gene are TSWWSYY and QGS. CDR3 length: 21 residues. The chain's CDR3 is CALGELPTFLITFWGNGKLIF. Written as DNA, the CDR3 is TGTGCTCTTGGGGAGCTCCCCACCTTCCTAATCACTTTCTGGGGAAACGGTAAACTCATCTTT.

Concerning this clone: This DNA translates differently at residue 13 from the TCRdb protein, which is that of a much larger clone; a read error is likely, and the protein shown is the DNA's own translation. The rearrangement joins TRDV3 to TRDJ1, with D perhaps matching TRDD2 (8 bases). There are 23 residues in the CDR3. From germline, CDR1 is TVYSNPD and CDR2 GDNSRS (reference sequence). V lost 2 bases and J 8 bases, leaving 48 bases between the germline ends. The CDR3 region is CAFLTPGLTNFLPSTGVTSKLIF. CDR3 DNA: TGTGCCTTTCTTACCCCCGGGCTGACCAACTTCCTACCGAGTACTGGGGTGACCTCCAAACTCATCTTT. Variable domain in full (rest from reference TRDV3 and TRDJ1): CDKVTQSSPDQTVASGSEVVLLCTYDTVYSNPDLFWYRIRPDYSFQFVFYGDNSRSEGADFTQGRFSVKHILTQKAFHLVISPVRTEDSATYYCAFLTPGLTNFLPSTGVTSKLIFGKGTRVTVEP.

This clone has at least ten counts. Since a far larger clone is one base different, this is likely a read error. The identical CDR3 is also encoded by other nucleotide sequences in the sample. The chain combines TRDV3 with TRDJ1; D gene uncertain. The CDR3 length is 13 residues. CDR1 is TVYSNPD, CDR2 GDNSRS, per germline (reference sequence). The CDR3: CAFPYSDTDKLIF. The DNA of the CDR3 is TGTGCCTTCCCATACTCGGACACTGATAAACTCATCTTT.

On this clone: The protein recorded in TCRdb matches a much larger clone and deviates from this DNA's translation at residue 7, suggesting a read error; the protein here is obtained by translating the DNA. The rearrangement links TRDV3 to TRDJ1; TRDD3 matches at 7 bases. TCRdb does not report a J gene; here it was assigned by matching the DNA to germline references. With 2 bases clipped from V and 3 bases from J, the junction kept 12 bases outside the gene matches. The CDR3 covers 15 residues. Germline assignment: CDR1 TVYSNPD and CDR2 GDNSRS (reference sequence). The CDR3 protein is CAFRGYRGIPDKLIF. DNA for the CDR3: TGTGCCTTTCGAGGTTACAGGGGGATTCCCGATAAACTCATCTTT. The whole variable domain, filled in from reference TRDV3 and TRDJ1, reads CDKVTQSSPDQTVASGSEVVLLCTYDTVYSNPDLFWYRIRPDYSFQFVFYGDNSRSEGADFTQGRFSVKHILTQKAFHLVISPVRTEDSATYYCAFRGYRGIPDKLIFGKGTRVTVEP.

For this clone: TCRdb attributes to this sequence the protein of a much larger clone, which differs from the DNA translation at residue 3; a read error is likely, and the protein displayed is translated from the DNA. The chain is built from TRDV1 and TRDJ1, with TRDD3 identical over 12 bases. In the absence of a J gene in TCRdb, the DNA was matched to germline to assign it here. CDR3 size: 20 residues. Germline CDR1 and CDR2: TSWWSYY and QGS. CDR3 bases: TGTGCTTTTGGGGAAGGTCTACCGTACTGGGGGATACCGTACACCGATAAACTCATCTTT. It yields the protein CAFGEGLPYWGIPYTDKLIF.

This clone was seen repeatedly, ten times or more. The amino acid sequence in TCRdb belongs to a much larger clone and departs from this DNA's translation at residue 11, likely a sequencing read error; the sequence shown is translated from the DNA. The CDR3 DNA sequence: TGTGCCTGTGACACCGTTGGGGTGCCTATCGGTAAACTCATCTTT. Protein product: CACDTVGVPIGKLIF. This chain links TRDV2 with TRDJ1, with D possibly being TRDD3 (5 bases). TCRdb leaves out the J gene; it was filled in here by matching the DNA to germline. Trimming stripped 0 bases from V and 7 bases from J, with 17 bases between. The CDR3 length is 15 residues. Germline V gives CDR1 GEAIGNYY, CDR2 EKD.

This clone has only a few counts. Given a far larger clone just one base away, this is likely a sequencing read error. Within the sample, other DNA sequences also encode this same CDR3. The J gene has no call, while the V gene is TRDV1; no DNA check was done on the table's D call, TRDD3. In germline, CDR1 is TSWWSYY, CDR2 QGS. The CDR3 has 20 residues. CDR3 sequence reads: CALGEWGVLDWGIFTDKLIF. Written as DNA, the CDR3 is TGTGCTCTTGGGGAATGGGGTGTACTCGACTGGGGGATATTCACCGATAAGCTCATCTTT.

This clone was observed a handful of times. This DNA's translation differs at residue 14 from TCRdb's protein, which comes from a much larger clone; a read error is likely, and the protein shown is translated from the DNA. The V call is TRDV1, the J call TRDJ1; tentatively, D is TRDD3 (8 bases). TCRdb leaves out the J gene; it was filled in here by matching the DNA to germline. This CDR3 has 21 amino acids. The germline V gene has CDR1 TSWWSYY and CDR2 QGS. Trimming stripped 5 bases from V and 0 bases from J, with 31 bases between. CDR3 DNA: TGTGCTCTTGGGAAGGTTCTACTTTGGTGGGGGATCCCTTCCTACACCGATAAACTCATCTTT. The encoded protein is CALGKVLLWWGIPSYTDKLIF.

Comment on this clone: The protein given by TCRdb reflects a much larger clone and differs at residue 9 from this DNA's translation, likely from a read error; the protein shown is the DNA's translation. CDR3 sequence reads: CAVLSWGYRGTDKLIF. The DNA for the CDR3 is TGTGCCGTACTATCCTGGGGGTACCGGGGAACCGATAAACTCATCTTT. The chain uses TRDV3 and TRDJ1, with 7 bases that match TRDD3. TCRdb gives no J gene; it was assigned here by matching the DNA to germline. This CDR3 is built from 16 residues. Germline assignment: CDR1 TVYSNPD and CDR2 GDNSRS (reference sequence). V gave up 5 bases and J gave up 2 bases; unmatched junction bases: 17.

This clone was seen a few times. A far larger clone lies a single base away; this is likely a read error. The identical CDR3 is also encoded by other nucleotide sequences in the sample. The chain couples TRDV3 to TRDJ1; D might be TRDD3 (6 bases). Matching the DNA to germline supplied the J gene, which TCRdb does not give. There are 20 residues in the CDR3. CDR1 TVYSNPD and CDR2 GDNSRS come from the germline V gene (reference sequence). With 4 bases removed from V and 0 bases from J, the gap between germline ends came to 33 bases. CDR3 region: CAYKTYWVATVSTYTDKLIF. CDR3 in DNA: TGTGCCTACAAAACCTACTGGGTTGCCACCGTGTCCACTTACACCGATAAACTCATCTTT.

This clone was seen only a few times. With only one base between it and a far larger clone, this is likely a read error. Other nucleotide sequences in the sample specify the same CDR3. The chain employs TRDV1 and TRDJ2; D possibly corresponds to TRDD3 (8 bases). No J gene is reported in TCRdb; it was inferred here by comparing the DNA with germline. The CDR3 runs 23 residues. Germline V lookup: CDR1 TSWWSYY, CDR2 QGS. In nucleotides, the CDR3 is TGTGCACTTGGGGCGATGGCCTTCCTCCATTTCACTGGGGGTCCCGCTTTGACAGCACAACTCTTCTTT. Encoded protein: CALGAMAFLHFTGGPALTAQLFF.

This clone has just a few counts. With a far larger clone one base away, a read error is the likely cause. This chain links TRDV1 with TRDJ1; weak D call: TRDD3 (9 bases). The J gene is not listed in TCRdb, so it was assigned here from a DNA match to germline. The CDR3 consists of 22 residues. Germline assignment: CDR1 TSWWSYY and CDR2 QGS. The CDR3 loop is CALGVLPIPHYLLGERTDKLIF. CDR3 sequence (DNA): TGTGCTCTTGGGGTCCTTCCTATCCCTCATTATTTACTGGGGGAAAGGACCGACAAACTCATCTTT.

A word on this clone: Only one base separates this from a far larger clonotype, so it likely reflects a read error. Other DNA sequences in the same sample also yield this CDR3. CDR3 bases: TGTGCCTTCCTTCCCTCCTCCTTCATACTGGGTGATATCGCGGGAAACGATAAACTCATCTTT. Its translation: CAFLPSSFILGDIAGNDKLIF. The genes are TRDV3 and TRDJ1; D possibly matches TRDD2 or TRDD3 (6 bases each). The CDR3 loop spans 21 amino acids. Per the germline V gene, CDR1 is TVYSNPD and CDR2 is GDNSRS (reference sequence). Trimming pared 3 bases from V and 4 bases from J, leaving 39 bases between.

To note about this clone: A far larger clone is only one base removed, so a read error is likely. This same CDR3 is encoded by further DNA sequences in the sample. The V call is TRDV1, the J call TRDJ1, with 8 bases lining up with TRDD3. The J gene is absent in TCRdb and was assigned here via DNA matching to germline. With V trimmed by 0 bases and J by 0 bases, 30 bases remained unmatched. Germline lookup yields CDR1 TSWWSYY and CDR2 QGS. The CDR3 runs 25 residues. In DNA form, the CDR3 reads TGTGCTCTTGGGGAACTTCCGTTCCTTTGGGTTCTTAGGGATACGTTCCGTCCGTACACCGATAAACTCATCTTT. This gives the protein CALGELPFLWVLRDTFRPYTDKLIF.

This clone came up many times. The protein TCRdb lists belongs to a much larger clone and differs from this DNA's translation at residue 4, which points to a read error; the protein shown is made from the DNA. V and J are TRDV3 and TRDJ1; D is possibly TRDD2 (7 bases). V lost 3 bases and J lost 0, with 26 bases in between. This CDR3 comprises 18 residues. Germline V gene data show CDR1 as TVYSNPD and CDR2 as GDNSRS (reference sequence). CDR3 sequence: CALSFPTWWGAYTDKLIF. The CDR3 DNA is TGTGCCTTGAGTTTTCCTACGTGGTGGGGGGCGTACACCGATAAACTCATCTTT.

About this clone itself: The protein TCRdb gives is from a much larger clone and does not agree with this DNA's translation at residue 3, likely a read error; the protein shown here comes from the DNA. This sequence joins TRDV2 and TRDJ3, with TRDD3 matching 11 bases. CDR3 length equals 21 residues. In germline, CDR1 is GEAIGNYY, CDR2 EKD. The CDR3 sequence is CAFDTFLPYWGIEEDTRQMFF. DNA for the CDR3: TGTGCCTTTGACACCTTTCTTCCATACTGGGGGATAGAAGAGGACACCCGACAGATGTTTTTC.